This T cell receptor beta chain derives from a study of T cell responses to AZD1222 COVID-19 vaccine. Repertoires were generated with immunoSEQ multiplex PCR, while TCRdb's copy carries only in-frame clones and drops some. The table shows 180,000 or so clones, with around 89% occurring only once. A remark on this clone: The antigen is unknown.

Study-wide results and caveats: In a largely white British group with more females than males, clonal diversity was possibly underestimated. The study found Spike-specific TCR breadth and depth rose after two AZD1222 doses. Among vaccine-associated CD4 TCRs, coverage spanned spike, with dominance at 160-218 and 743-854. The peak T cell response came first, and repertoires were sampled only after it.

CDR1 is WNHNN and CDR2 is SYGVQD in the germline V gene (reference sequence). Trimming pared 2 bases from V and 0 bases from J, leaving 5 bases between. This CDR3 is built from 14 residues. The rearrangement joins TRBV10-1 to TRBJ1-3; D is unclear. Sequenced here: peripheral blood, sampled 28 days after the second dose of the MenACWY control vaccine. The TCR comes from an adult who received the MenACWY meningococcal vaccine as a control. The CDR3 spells CASSETSSGNTIYF. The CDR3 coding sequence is TGCGCCAGCAGTGAGACAAGCTCTGGAAACACCATATATTTT.